This T cell receptor beta chain was obtained from a study of blood T cell repertoires in COVID-19 (dated by TCRdb to about 2020). Study-wide context: Collaborator samples came from the United States, Italy and Spain and covered acute and convalescent phases of COVID-19. Where available, HLA class I and class II types were taken from metadata supplied by the sample provider and were not determined by assay-based typing. The material from the prospective study consisted of cDNA or gDNA derived from T cells, B-cell-depleted T cells, or PBMCs. Subjects who had been exposed to COVID-19, were actively infected with it, or had recovered from it provided the deeply sampled blood TCRbeta repertoires that made up the dataset. Nearly every sample came with metadata listing a de-identified subject ID, COVID-19 status, age in years and sex. The repertoires were made available in a free public database intended to serve as a resource for research on the immune response to SARS-CoV-2. The samples were drawn from the first 160 participants of the ongoing ImmuneRACE study and from some 1,300 subjects provided by 6 global collaborators.

The immunoSEQ Assay, a bias-controlled multiplex PCR, was used to amplify TCRbeta CDR3 regions from genomic DNA. In the authors' own workflow: Nucleated cell counts per sample were estimated from amplification of reference gene primers within the assay. Sequence reads were collapsed and filtered to measure the absolute abundance of every unique TCRbeta CDR3 rearrangement. For each sample, productive Simpson clonality was calculated as the square root of Simpson's diversity index over productive rearrangements. In its TCRdb copy, this immuneACCESS table keeps in-frame sequences only and misses some clones. Where compared with another copy, unresolved V genes explain less than half of these, and the others have no known cause. V and J calls and clone size are those listed in that table; D and trimming were worked out from the DNA. The sample records 320,000 or so clones, about 90% of which are singletons. Under 1.3% of the sample is in the top ten clones.

CDR1 and CDR2 are read off the germline V gene (reference sequence) as LNHDA and SQIVND. The V and J ends are trimmed by 5 bases and 6 bases, leaving 14 bases between them. There are 14 amino acids in the CDR3, from cysteine to phenylalanine inclusive. This entry keeps only the CDR3 DNA: 42 bases, framed from base 1. Beyond this particular receptor, the publication reports: How much clinical and demographic metadata was included differed by source and by participant, and the metadata was provided uncurated.

Concerning this clone: The antigen it recognizes is unknown. No much larger clonotype is one base removed from it; base qualities were not supplied.

Enrolling through a virtual design, the prospective study's participants ranged in age from roughly 18 to 100 years and lived across roughly 23 United States geographic areas. Cohort assignment in the prospective study relied on participant-reported clinical history from a screening survey and a study questionnaire. Recovered participants in ImmuneRACE Cohort 3 were defined as having two consecutive negative NP/OP PCR tests, clearance from a healthcare professional, or resolution of symptoms. Mobile phlebotomists in the prospective study collected whole blood, serum and a nasopharyngeal or oropharyngeal swab from every participant. Over a 2-month period, participants in the prospective study had the option of providing additional blood draws and questionnaires. Before DNA extraction, blood samples from the prospective study were shipped at room temperature or frozen.

This clonotype was obtained from a woman under 40 who had recovered from COVID-19. The sample consisted of PBMCs or T cells enriched from blood (not recorded which). The rearranged segments are TRBV19 and TRBJ2-1; the D gene is perhaps TRBD1, from 5 matching bases. The CDR3 protein: CASSGAWGGNEQFF. In nucleotide form, the sequence is TGTGCCAGTAGTGGTGCGTGGGGCGGCAATGAGCAGTTCTTC.